Shown below are 18 T cell receptor beta chains from a single sample sequenced in a study of cytomegalovirus exposure and HLA in healthy donors (dated by TCRdb to 2017 to 2019). The library was built by means of the immunoSEQ multiplex PCR assay. TCRdb provides this immuneACCESS table in a form limited to in-frame rearrangements. Some clones are lacking; in checked studies, under half of them reflect an unresolved V gene, and why the rest are absent is not known. The table for this sample lists approximately 210,000 clones; 86% of them were counted only once. Almost 1.5% of the sample rests with the top ten. What was sequenced was PBMCs. The receptor source for this set is a woman aged 18-29 years in good health and CMV-seronegative.

V gene TRBV6-1 combines with J gene TRBJ1-2, with D perhaps matching TRBD1 (6 bases). CDR3 size: 13 residues. V dropped 5 bases and J dropped 6 bases, with 13 bases sitting between them. CDR1 is MNHNS and CDR2 is SASEGT in the germline V gene. DNA of the CDR3: TGTGCCAGCAGTCCGATTTACAGGGATGGCTACACCTTC. Its protein is CASSPIYRDGYTF.

J is TRBJ2-7 and V is TRBV10-1; D gene ambiguous. Trimming stripped 3 bases from V and 2 bases from J, with 11 bases between. The CDR3 runs to 14 residues. CDR1 is WNHNN, CDR2 SYGVQD, per germline (reference sequence). The CDR3 DNA is TGCGCCAGCAGTGATTTAGGTACTACCTACGAGCAGTACTTC. It is translated as CASSDLGTTYEQYF.

The rearrangement links TRBV6-4 to TRBJ2-1; TRBD1 might be the D (6 bases). The CDR3 length is 16 residues. Trimming removed 6 bases from V and 6 bases from J, with 21 bases in between. Germline CDR1 is MRHNA and CDR2 is SNTAGT. CDR3 nucleotide sequence: TGTGCCAGCAGCACCTCCGGGGACACCCCCTTCAATGAGCAGTTCTTC. Protein product: CASSTSGDTPFNEQFF.

V and J are TRBV5-1 and TRBJ2-3; 12 bases agree with TRBD2. Germline values: CDR1 SGHRS, CDR2 YFSETQ. The CDR3 sequence is 19 residues long. V trimming: 0 bases; J trimming: 0 bases; junction bases outside the gene matches: 8. Here the CDR3 reads CASSLVLAGGRSSTDTQYF. In DNA form, the CDR3 reads TGCGCCAGCAGCTTGGTACTAGCGGGGGGCAGATCTAGCACAGATACGCAGTATTTT.

The chain links TRBV6-1 to TRBJ2-1; maybe TRBD2 (5 bases). The CDR3 spans 15 residues. Germline V gene sequence: CDR1 MNHNS, CDR2 SASEGT. Between the trimmed V and J ends, which lost 7 bases and 0 bases, there was a span of 13 bases. CDR3 loop: CASTKGGSSYNEQFF. CDR3 in DNA: TGTGCCAGCACCAAGGGTGGGAGCTCCTACAATGAGCAGTTCTTC.

This clone occurred a few times. The V call is TRBV4-1, the J call TRBJ2-1; weak D call: TRBD2 (7 bases). The germline CDR1 and CDR2 sequences are MGHRA and YSYEKL. Trimming cost V 2 bases and J 5 bases, with 22 bases left between them. The CDR3 is 18 residues long. As DNA, the CDR3 is TGCGCCAGCAGCCAACCTCCTCCGAGGGGGGGCCTCGACAATGAGCAGTTCTTC. This gives the protein CASSQPPPRGGLDNEQFF.

The chain uses TRBV5-4 and TRBJ2-3, with 9 bases lining up with TRBD2. Per the germline V gene, CDR1 is SGHNT and CDR2 is YYREEE (reference sequence). The CDR3 runs 17 residues. Germline trimming cut 4 bases from V and 7 bases from J; bases unmatched to any gene: 16. The CDR3: CASSPWRGGVALYTQYF. DNA of the CDR3: TGTGCCAGCAGCCCCTGGCGCGGGGGGGTCGCGTTGTATACGCAGTATTTT.

The rearrangement links TRBV5-4 to TRBJ2-1, with D possibly being TRBD1 (6 bases). The ends were cut back, 5 bases at V and 6 bases at J, with 9 bases in the middle. From germline, CDR1 is SGHNT and CDR2 YYREEE (reference sequence). This CDR3 is 12 amino acids long. CDR3 protein: CASRDSFNEQFF. Written as DNA, the CDR3 is TGTGCCAGCAGGGACAGTTTCAATGAGCAGTTCTTC.

As for this clone: At one of its ends the junction is not consistent with the germline gene, which may arise from a read error. V usage is TRBV2 and J usage is TRBJ1-2, with D tentatively TRBD1 (6 bases). The length of the CDR3 is 12 residues. Germline V gives CDR1 SNHLY, CDR2 FYNNEI. As DNA, the CDR3 is TGTGCCAGCAGTGAACAGGGGTATGGCCACACCTTC. The encoded protein is CASSEQGYGHTF.

The J gene is TRBJ2-1, the V gene TRBV7-9; TRBD1 agrees at 9 bases. Per the germline V gene, CDR1 is SEHNR and CDR2 is FQNEAQ (reference sequence). After removal of 5 bases from V and 3 bases from J, the junction contained 8 bases not matched to a gene. CDR3 size: 16 residues. CDR3 sequence (DNA): TGTGCCAGCAGCATTCGAGGACAGGGGATCTACAATGAGCAGTTCTTC. Its translation: CASSIRGQGIYNEQFF.

The chain has TRBV25-1 and TRBJ1-1, with 11 bases lining up with TRBD1. From germline, CDR1 is MGHDK and CDR2 SYGVNS. V lost 3 bases, J lost 0 bases, and 3 bases stayed unmatched. CDR3 length: 16 residues. The CDR3: CASSDWTGGVNTEAFF. In DNA, the CDR3 is TGTGCCAGCAGTGATTGGACAGGGGGCGTGAACACTGAAGCTTTCTTT.

V usage is TRBV7-9 and J usage is TRBJ2-7, with 7 nucleotides matching TRBD1. The length of the CDR3 is 16 residues. V shed 5 bases, J shed 3 bases, and the junction held 13 bases outside the gene matches. Germline V CDR1 and CDR2: SEHNR, FQNEAQ (reference sequence). The CDR3 sequence is CASSPSSFWDSYEQYF. In DNA, the CDR3 is TGTGCCAGCAGCCCCTCCTCGTTTTGGGACAGCTACGAGCAGTACTTC.

The chain is built from TRBV7-8 and TRBJ2-7; D not certain. The CDR3 loop spans 13 amino acids. Germline V gene data show CDR1 as SGHVS and CDR2 as FQNEAQ. V lost 1 base, J lost 5 bases, and 9 bases lay in between. The DNA of the CDR3 is TGTGCCAGCAGCTTAGAGCGAGGCCACGAGCAGTACTTC. Encoded protein: CASSLERGHEQYF.

The chain is built from TRBV11-2 and TRBJ2-3; 13 bases match TRBD2. The germline V gene encodes CDR1 SGHAT and CDR2 FQNNGV. This CDR3 region has 18 residues. Unmatched junction bases numbered 8, after V lost 2 bases and J lost 3 bases. The CDR3 DNA follows: TGTGCCAGCAGCTTACCGATGACTAGCGGGAGGAGGACAGATACGCAGTATTTT. It is translated as CASSLPMTSGRRTDTQYF.

The chain links TRBV2 to TRBJ1-2; 9 bases are shared with TRBD1. The CDR3 length is 15 residues. Germline V gene sequence: CDR1 SNHLY, CDR2 FYNNEI. The trim removed 2 bases at V and 0 bases at J, leaving 1 base unmatched. Here the CDR3 DNA reads TGTGCCAGCAGTGAAAGGACAGGGGCTAACTATGGCTACACCTTC. Its translation: CASSERTGANYGYTF.

In this sample, this clone turned up once. The chain employs TRBV5-1 and TRBJ2-7; possible D gene TRBD2, 6 bases. The CDR3 is 14 amino acids. V lost 9 bases, J lost 2 bases, and 18 bases lay in between. Germline CDR1 reads SGHRS; CDR2 reads YFSETQ. CDR3 protein: CAITLGEVPYEQYF. The CDR3 DNA follows: TGCGCCATAACTCTGGGGGAGGTTCCCTACGAGCAGTACTTC.

The rearrangement joins TRBV27 to TRBJ2-1; the match to TRBD2 covers 11 bases. Germline V CDR1 and CDR2: MNHEY, SMNVEV (reference sequence). With 5 bases clipped from V and 7 bases from J, the junction kept 7 bases outside the gene matches. The CDR3 extends over 15 amino acids. The CDR3 DNA is TGTGCCAGCAGTGGTGGAACTAGCGGGAGAAATGAGCAGTTCTTC. This encodes CASSGGTSGRNEQFF.

The V and J genes are TRBV19 and TRBJ1-4, with TRBD1 identical over 7 bases. Germline assignment: CDR1 LNHDA and CDR2 SQIVND (reference sequence). The junction had 6 bases not matched to a gene; V was cut back by 6 bases and J by 2 bases. The CDR3 sequence is 15 residues long. DNA of the CDR3: TGTGCCAGTAGCGACAGGGTTACGACTAATGAAAAACTGTTTTTT. Amino acids: CASSDRVTTNEKLFF.